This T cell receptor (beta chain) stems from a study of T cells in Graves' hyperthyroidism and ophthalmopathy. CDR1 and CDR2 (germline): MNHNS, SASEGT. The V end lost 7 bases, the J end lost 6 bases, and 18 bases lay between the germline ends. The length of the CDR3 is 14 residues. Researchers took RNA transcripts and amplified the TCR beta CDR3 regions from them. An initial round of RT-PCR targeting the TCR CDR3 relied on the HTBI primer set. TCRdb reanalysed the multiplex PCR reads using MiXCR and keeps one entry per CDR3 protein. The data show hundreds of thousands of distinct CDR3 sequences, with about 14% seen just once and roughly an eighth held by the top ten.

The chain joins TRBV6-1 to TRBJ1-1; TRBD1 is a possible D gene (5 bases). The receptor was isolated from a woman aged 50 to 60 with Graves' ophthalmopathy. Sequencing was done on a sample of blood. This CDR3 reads CASKKQEGTPEAFF. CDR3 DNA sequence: TGTGCCAGCAAAAAACAGGAGGGTACTCCTGAAGCTTTCTTT.